This T cell receptor beta chain was obtained from a study of T cell changes during pregnancy in multiple sclerosis. Per germline, CDR1 SEHNR and CDR2 FQNEAQ (reference sequence). V dropped 3 bases and J dropped 2 bases, with 11 bases sitting between them. This CDR3 comprises 14 residues. The assay was immunoSEQ multiplex PCR, and TCRdb's table has in-frame clones only and misses some. The table includes 45,000 to 50,000 clones, around 92% detected once. V and J are TRBV7-9 and TRBJ2-7; no clear D. The TCR originated in a female donor with multiple sclerosis, enrolled in a pregnancy study. Sequences were derived from CD8+ T cells from peripheral blood mononuclear cells, sampled in the first trimester of pregnancy. The CDR3 coding sequence is TGTGCCAGCAGCTTCATAGACTCCGCCTACGAGCAGTACTTC. Amino acid sequence: CASSFIDSAYEQYF.